This is a list of T cell receptor beta chains from one sample in a study of post-analysis software for immune sequencing data. TCRdb called the PCR reads again in MiXCR, with one record for every CDR3 protein. The profile covers 150,000 or so distinct CDR3 sequences, with 35% to 40% appearing a single time and 28% taken by the ten largest. The sample here was blood, taken after autologous hematopoietic stem cell transplantation. The receptor source for this set is a girl aged 10 to 17 with multiple sclerosis. The CDR3 runs from the conserved cysteine through the conserved F or W. A D gene is named only where the DNA matches it firmly. Where a row states a size, it is once, few, many or the class of an expanded clone; other rows omit it.

TRBV18	few	TRBD2	TRBJ2-1	CASSPIAGMEGSYNEQFF
TRBV6-5	NA	NA	TRBJ2-1	CASKPQTQETQFF
TRBV11-2	NA	TRBD2	TRBJ2-1	CASREVSGSSYNEQFF
TRBV15	few	TRBD2	TRBJ2-1	CATTRWTSGTGHNEQFF
TRBV20-1	NA	TRBD1	TRBJ2-5	CSARKQGALEETQYF
TRBV5-3	NA	TRBD1	TRBJ1-2	CASTYDRERYTF
TRBV7-2	few	NA	TRBJ2-5	CASSLVGTETQYF
TRBV12-3/TRBV12-4	NA	NA	TRBJ2-3	CASSSTGGGNTDTQYF
TRBV10-3	many	TRBD1	TRBJ1-2	CAIRESGTGTNYGYTF
TRBV7-9	few	TRBD1	TRBJ1-6	CASSDAGQGTHNSPLHF
TRBV20-1	NA	TRBD1	TRBJ2-7	CSASTRDRGYEQYF
TRBV20-1	few	TRBD2	TRBJ2-1	CSARALGLAYNEQFF
TRBV6-6	few	TRBD2	TRBJ2-5	CASSYPGRVETQYF
TRBV27	NA	NA	TRBJ1-5	CASSFQGSNQPQHF
TRBV13	once	TRBD2	TRBJ2-7	CASSAPSGSCNEQYF
TRBV4-3	few	NA	TRBJ2-1	CASSQGLQANEQFF
TRBV21-1	NA	NA	TRBJ2-5	CASSKAAGALETQYF